What follows are 15 T cell receptor beta chains derived from one specimen sequenced in a study of cytomegalovirus exposure and HLA in healthy donors. With 60 Vbeta and 13 Jbeta primers, the PCR was carried out. TCRdb keeps only in-frame clones here, not all; method: immunoSEQ multiplex PCR. The table shows about 160,000 clones, with about 71% occurring only once. The sample taken for sequencing was PBMCs. All receptors come from a woman aged 30 to 39 in good health and CMV-seronegative.

This clone turned up a few times. The J gene is TRBJ2-2, the V gene TRBV28, with 12 bases matching TRBD2. This CDR3 contains 19 residues. The V gene end was trimmed by 1 base and the J gene end by 4 bases; junction bases not matched to a gene: 10. Germline V gene lookup returns CDR1 MDHEN and CDR2 SYDVKM. As DNA, the CDR3 is TGTGCCAGCAGTTTATTCCTAGTTCTAGCGGGAGGGTCCACCGGGGAGCTGTTTTTT. This gives the protein CASSLFLVLAGGSTGELFF.

The rearrangement links TRBV11-1 to TRBJ2-1, with 7 bases aligning to TRBD1. The CDR3 runs 16 residues. Germline assignment: CDR1 SGHAT and CDR2 FQDESV (reference sequence). Trimming cost V 4 bases and J 9 bases; bases outside gene matches: 15. This CDR3 reads CASSSHTRQGVGEQFF. CDR3 nucleotide sequence: TGTGCCAGCAGCTCCCACACCCGCCAGGGGGTCGGTGAGCAGTTCTTC.

This clone was recorded a few times. The CDR3 DNA reads as TGTGCCAGTAGTACACAGACCTCTGGGGCCAACGTCCTGACTTTC. It translates to CASSTQTSGANVLTF. The chain joins TRBV19 to TRBJ2-6; D call uncertain. The CDR3 extends over 15 amino acids. The germline V gene encodes CDR1 LNHDA and CDR2 SQIVND (reference sequence). Trimming took 4 bases from V and 0 from J, leaving 7 bases between them.

The chain couples TRBV18 to TRBJ2-1; TRBD2 is a possible D gene (6 bases). The CDR3 consists of 15 residues. Germline-derived CDR1 and CDR2 are KGHSH and LQKENI. V gave up 3 bases and J gave up 10 bases, with 19 bases separating them. The CDR3 is CASSPLASPYWEQFF. The CDR3, as DNA: TGTGCCAGCTCACCTCTAGCGAGCCCATATTGGGAGCAGTTCTTC.

In its sample, this clone was seen a few times. The V gene is TRBV25-1, the J gene TRBJ2-7; D gene ambiguous. V was trimmed by 1 base and J by 7 bases, leaving 11 bases between them. The germline V gene encodes CDR1 MGHDK and CDR2 SYGVNS. The CDR3 is made up of 13 amino acids. For the CDR3, the DNA is TGTGCCAGCAGTGAATTGGGCTTCGAAGAGCAGTACTTC. This translates into CASSELGFEEQYF.

V and J are TRBV28 and TRBJ1-4; TRBD1 aligns across 9 bases. This CDR3 has 17 residues. V lost 4 bases, J lost 3 bases, and 9 bases stayed unmatched. Germline V lookup: CDR1 MDHEN, CDR2 SYDVKM. The chain's CDR3 is CASSSDRGGWANEKLFF. For the CDR3, the DNA is TGTGCCAGCAGTTCGGACAGGGGAGGGTGGGCTAATGAAAAACTGTTTTTT.

The chain employs TRBV10-2 and TRBJ2-1, with 13 bases aligning to TRBD2. Germline V gene data show CDR1 as WSHSY and CDR2 as SAAADI. The CDR3 is 16 residues long. V shed 4 bases and J 8 bases; nucleotides not matched to a gene: 8. This CDR3 reads CASSGTSGSYGDEQFF. CDR3 nucleotides: TGCGCCAGCAGTGGGACTAGCGGGAGCTATGGGGATGAGCAGTTCTTC.

The chain has TRBV10-3 and TRBJ1-5; D remains unclear. This CDR3 comprises 15 residues. V was pared by 6 bases and J by 4 bases, with 16 bases between. Germline-derived CDR1 and CDR2 are ENHRY and SYGVKD. CDR3 amino acids: CAIRGELSTNQPQHF. CDR3 nucleotide sequence: TGTGCCATCAGGGGAGAGCTATCTACTAATCAGCCCCAGCATTTT.

The CDR3 DNA reads TGTGCCAGCAGCCAAGATGCCTCAGGATTTAGCACAGATACGCAGTATTTT. Its translation is CASSQDASGFSTDTQYF. The gene calls are TRBV4-2 and TRBJ2-3, with D uncertain. CDR3 length equals 17 residues. Germline CDR1 is LGHNA and CDR2 is YNFKEQ. Trimming cost V 0 bases and J 0 bases, with 13 bases left between them.

V gene TRBV30 combines with J gene TRBJ2-5, with 13 positions matching TRBD2. CDR1 is GTSNPN and CDR2 is SVGIG in the germline V gene (reference sequence). The V gene end was trimmed by 6 bases and the J gene end by 7 bases; junction bases not matched to a gene: 5. The CDR3 runs to 13 residues. The CDR3 here is CACPGLAGRTQYF. CDR3 DNA sequence: TGTGCCTGCCCGGGACTAGCGGGAAGGACCCAGTACTTC.

The chain carries TRBV7-9 and TRBJ2-1, with D perhaps matching TRBD2 (5 bases). There are 11 residues in the CDR3. The V end was cut by 11 bases, the J end by 6 bases, with 11 bases between. Germline V CDR1 and CDR2: SEHNR, FQNEAQ (reference sequence). CDR3 residues: CALSAGNEQFF. The CDR3, as DNA: TGTGCCTTATCTGCGGGCAATGAGCAGTTCTTC. The variable domain in full, completed from reference TRBV7-9 and TRBJ2-1, reads DTGVSQNPRHKITKRGQNVTFRCDPISEHNRLYWYRQTLGQGPEFLTYFQNEAQLEKSRLLSDRFSAERPKGSFSTLEIQRTEQGDSAMYLCALSAGNEQFFGPGTRLTVL.

This chain links TRBV19 with TRBJ1-3; D may be TRBD1 (6 bases). The germline V gene encodes CDR1 LNHDA and CDR2 SQIVND (reference sequence). This CDR3 spans 16 amino acids. Deletions cut 5 bases from V and 3 bases from J, with 17 bases between. The CDR3 bases are TGTGCCAGTAGTTCCCATGCCAGGGGACGTGGAAACACCATATATTTT. This translates into CASSSHARGRGNTIYF.

This sequence joins TRBV5-6 and TRBJ2-1; 9 positions agree with TRBD2. The germline V gene has CDR1 SGHDT and CDR2 YYEEEE. CDR3 length: 16 amino acids. The J segment lost 10 bases and the V segment lost 6 bases, leaving 17 bases of the junction unmatched. CDR3 in DNA: TGTGCCAGCAAAACCTCTGGTCTAGCGGGATCATCGGAGCAGTTCTTC. Protein sequence: CASKTSGLAGSSEQFF.

The rearrangement uses TRBV11-2 and TRBJ1-1; 9 bases fit TRBD1. The germline V gene encodes CDR1 SGHAT and CDR2 FQNNGV. V was pared by 4 bases and J by 3 bases, with 6 bases of the junction left unmatched. CDR3 length equals 15 residues. The DNA for the CDR3 is TGTGCCAGCAGCTCCTCCGGGACAGGGTACACTGAAGCTTTCTTT. Protein sequence: CASSSSGTGYTEAFF.

The CDR3 coding sequence is TGTGCCAGCAGCTCAATAACTTTTGGCTATGGCTACACCTTC. Translation: CASSSITFGYGYTF. The rearrangement links TRBV7-9 to TRBJ1-2; D remains unclear. The CDR3 is 14 residues long. CDR1 is SEHNR and CDR2 is FQNEAQ in the germline V gene (reference sequence). The germline V and J ends were trimmed by 4 bases and 4 bases, with 13 bases remaining between them.